The sequence of this TCR beta chain was determined in a study of T cell responses to AZD1222 COVID-19 vaccine. The repertoire was sequenced with immunoSEQ multiplex PCR; TCRdb's copy has only in-frame clones and lacks some. The data hold 140,000 or so clones, with 70% to 90% observed a single time. The germline V and J ends were trimmed by 1 base and 5 bases, with 14 bases remaining between them. The germline gives CDR1 SGHTA, CDR2 FQGNSA. This CDR3 has 15 residues. Sequencing was performed on peripheral blood, taken 28 days after the second AZD1222 dose. The chain links TRBV7-2 to TRBJ1-2, with a weak D call TRBD1 (6 bases). The receptor was derived from an adult who received the AZD1222 COVID-19 vaccine. This chain's CDR3 is CASSLGQDPRYGYTF. CDR3 in DNA: TGTGCCAGCAGCTTAGGACAGGACCCTCGTTATGGCTACACCTTC.